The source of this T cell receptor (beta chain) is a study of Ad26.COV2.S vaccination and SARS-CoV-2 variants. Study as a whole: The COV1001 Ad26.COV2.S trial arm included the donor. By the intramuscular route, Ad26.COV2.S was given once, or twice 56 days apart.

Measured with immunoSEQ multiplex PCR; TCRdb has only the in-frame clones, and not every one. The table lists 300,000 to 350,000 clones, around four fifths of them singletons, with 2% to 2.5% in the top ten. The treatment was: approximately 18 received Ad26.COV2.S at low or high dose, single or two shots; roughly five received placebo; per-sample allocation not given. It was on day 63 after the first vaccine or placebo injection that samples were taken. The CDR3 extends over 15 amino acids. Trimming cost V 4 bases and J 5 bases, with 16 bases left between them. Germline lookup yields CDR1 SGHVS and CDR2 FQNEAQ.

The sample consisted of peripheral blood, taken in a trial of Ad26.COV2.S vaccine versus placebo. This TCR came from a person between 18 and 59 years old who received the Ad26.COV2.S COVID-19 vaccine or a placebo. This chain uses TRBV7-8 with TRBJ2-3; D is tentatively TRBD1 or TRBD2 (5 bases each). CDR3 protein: CASSSGPSSIDTQYF. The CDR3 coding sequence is TGTGCCAGCAGCTCGGGACCGTCATCTATAGATACGCAGTATTTT.